The 30 T cell receptor beta chains listed next were all sequenced from one sample in a study of T cells in Graves' hyperthyroidism and ophthalmopathy. RNA transcripts were the template for amplifying TCR beta CDR3 regions. The TCR CDR3 was amplified in a first-round RT-PCR using the HTBI primer set. TCRdb used MiXCR to reprocess the multiplex PCR reads, holding one entry per CDR3 protein. The sample has 660,000 or so distinct CDR3 sequences; approximately 42% are singletons. Sequencing was performed on peripheral blood or thyroid tissue (not recorded which). The receptors originated from an adult man with Graves' disease, either hyperthyroidism or ophthalmopathy (not recorded which).

This clonotype came up many times. V is TRBV20-1 and J is TRBJ2-2; TRBD1 matches at 7 bases. The junction had 4 bases not matched to a gene; V was cut back by 5 bases and J by 7 bases. Per the germline V gene, CDR1 is DFQATT and CDR2 is SNEGSKA (reference sequence). The CDR3 is 12 amino acids. CDR3 sequence: CSAGQVHGELFF. DNA for the CDR3: TGCAGTGCTGGACAGGTCCACGGGGAGCTGTTTTTT.

CDR3 protein: CAWGAGPGELFF. The CDR3 region has the DNA TGTGCCTGGGGTGCCGGCCCCGGGGAGCTGTTTTTT. The rearrangement links TRBV7-9 to TRBJ2-2; D gene unclear. Germline-derived CDR1 and CDR2 are SEHNR and FQNEAQ (reference sequence). The ends were cut back, 11 bases at V and 6 bases at J, with 13 bases in the middle. The CDR3 runs to 12 residues.

Concerning this clonotype: This may stem from a read error, because a much larger clone lies one nucleotide away. The chain is built from TRBV2 and TRBJ1-2, with D perhaps matching TRBD1 (6 bases). The CDR3 has 12 amino acids. The V and J ends lost 9 bases and 6 bases respectively, with 14 bases between them. The V gene's germline CDR1 is SNHLY and CDR2 FYNNEI. The CDR3 sequence is CARSFRGHGYTF. The CDR3 coding sequence is TGTGCCAGAAGTTTCCGGGGGCATGGCTACACCTTC.

The chain combines TRBV2 with TRBJ1-2; no clear D. Looked up from germline, CDR1 is SNHLY and CDR2 is FYNNEI. The CDR3 is 11 residues long. V was pared by 6 bases and J by 8 bases, with 10 bases between. CDR3: CASRGVYGYTF. The CDR3 DNA follows: TGTGCCAGCAGGGGAGTTTACGGCTACACCTTC.

CDR3 coding DNA: TGTGCCATCAGTGAAAACAGGGATGACGAGCAGTACTTC. Translated, it gives CAISENRDDEQYF. This sequence joins TRBV10-3 and TRBJ2-7, with a possible D match to TRBD1 (6 bases). V lost 3 bases to trimming and J lost 5 bases, with 11 bases between them. From germline, CDR1 is ENHRY and CDR2 SYGVKD. This CDR3 is built from 13 residues.

A word on this clonotype: This could be a read error, since a much larger clone is one nucleotide away. V is TRBV14 and J is TRBJ1-6; no reliable D call. Trimming shortened V by 8 bases and J by 14 bases, and 13 bases separated the two germline ends. Germline-derived CDR1 and CDR2 are SGHDN and FVKESK. This CDR3 comprises 11 residues. The CDR3 DNA follows: TGTGCCAGCGGGTATTGGTCATCCCTCCACTTT. It yields the protein CASGYWSSLHF.

The chain has TRBV15 and TRBJ1-4; D may be TRBD1 (5 bases). Germline V gene sequence: CDR1 LNHNV, CDR2 YYDKDF (reference sequence). With 1 base removed from V and 8 bases from J, the gap between germline ends came to 20 bases. This CDR3 region has 17 residues. This CDR3 reads CATSRAGVLTVLEKLFF. The CDR3 region has the DNA TGTGCCACCAGCAGAGCGGGGGTTTTGACTGTTTTGGAAAAACTGTTTTTT.

This chain connects TRBV2 to TRBJ1-1; D is uncertain. The germline V gene encodes CDR1 SNHLY and CDR2 FYNNEI. CDR3 length: 11 amino acids. Trimming took 10 bases from V and 5 from J, leaving 11 bases between them. The CDR3 reads CATRSGTEAFF. As DNA, the CDR3 is TGTGCCACCAGATCCGGGACTGAAGCTTTCTTT.

This clonotype was seen more than once but under ten times. This rearrangement joins TRBV7-2 to TRBJ1-1; tentatively, D is TRBD1 (5 bases). Germline-derived CDR1 and CDR2 are SGHTA and FQGNSA. Trimming removed 6 bases from V and 6 bases from J, with 20 bases in between. This CDR3 is built from 15 residues. The DNA of the CDR3 is TGTGCCAGCAGTTACTCGATAGAGACAGCAGCTGAAGCTTTCTTT. Its protein product is CASSYSIETAAEAFF.

This clonotype has more than one count but fewer than ten. The V gene is TRBV7-8, the J gene TRBJ1-1, with unresolved D. The germline CDR1 and CDR2 sequences are SGHVS and FQNEAQ. The V and J ends lost 0 bases and 4 bases respectively, with 9 bases between them. The CDR3 spans 14 residues. The CDR3 region has the DNA TGTGCCAGCAGCTTAGCCGGACCGTTCACTGAAGCTTTCTTT. This encodes CASSLAGPFTEAFF.

This clonotype was detected many times. The genes are TRBV19 and TRBJ1-1; D is unclear. Germline V gives CDR1 LNHDA, CDR2 SQIVND (reference sequence). The CDR3 has 12 residues. V lost 5 bases and J 4 bases, leaving 8 bases between the germline ends. In DNA, the CDR3 is TGTGCCAGTAGTCCCTACGGCACTGAAGCTTTCTTT. Translation gives CASSPYGTEAFF.

In this sample, this clonotype turned up a few times. This chain links TRBV4-3 with TRBJ1-2; no definite D call. The germline V gene encodes CDR1 LGHNA and CDR2 YSLEER. This CDR3 spans 14 amino acids. V was pared by 4 bases and J by 6 bases, with 15 bases between. This CDR3 is CASSLQRDAHGYTF. CDR3 sequence (DNA): TGCGCCAGCAGCCTACAACGAGACGCACATGGCTACACCTTC.

Worth noting for this clonotype: Compared with germline, one end of the junction differs, possibly owing to a read error. The chain is built from TRBV6-1 and TRBJ1-2, with D tentatively TRBD1 (6 bases). The CDR3 length is 15 residues. The V gene's germline CDR1 is MNHNS and CDR2 SASEGT. This chain's CDR3 is CASGEVTGPNYGYTF. CDR3 DNA sequence: TGTGCCAGCGGTGAAGTGACAGGTCCCAACTATGGCTACACCTTC.

This clonotype was seen only a few times. V is TRBV29-1 and J is TRBJ2-2, with D maybe TRBD1 (5 bases). The germline gives CDR1 SQVTM, CDR2 ANQGSEA. V lost 5 bases to trimming and J lost 0 bases, with 16 bases between them. This CDR3 has 16 residues. The chain's CDR3 is CSVRLTGRANTGELFF. In DNA, the CDR3 is TGCAGCGTTCGCCTCACAGGTCGAGCGAACACCGGGGAGCTGTTTTTT.

This chain uses TRBV6-4 with TRBJ1-6; 10 nucleotides agree with TRBD1. V lost 2 bases and J lost 9; bases outside the gene matches: 4. Germline V gives CDR1 MRHNA, CDR2 SNTAGT. The CDR3 is made up of 15 amino acids. The CDR3 sequence: CASSDRQGARSPLHF. CDR3 nucleotides: TGTGCCAGCAGTGACAGACAGGGGGCACGTTCACCCCTCCACTTT.

About this clonotype itself: Germline is not matched at one junction end, which may reflect a read error. This sequence joins TRBV7-2 and TRBJ1-5; 8 bases are a match to TRBD1. This CDR3 is built from 15 residues. Germline CDR1 SGHTA, CDR2 FQGNSA. Here the CDR3 DNA reads TGCGCCAGCAGCCAAGTGGACAGGGCGGATCAGCCCCAGCATTTT. The encoded protein is CASSQVDRADQPQHF.

This clonotype was detected a few times. The J gene is TRBJ1-3, the V gene TRBV5-1; D is ambiguous. CDR1 and CDR2 (germline): SGHRS, YFSETQ. The ends were cut back, 4 bases at V and 0 bases at J, with 11 bases in the middle. This CDR3 contains 15 residues. For the CDR3, the DNA is TGCGCCAGCAGCCTCCGGTGGGACTCTGGAAACACCATATATTTT. It is translated as CASSLRWDSGNTIYF. The full variable domain, rest sourced from reference TRBV5-1 and TRBJ1-3, is KAGVTQTPRYLIKTRGQQVTLSCSPISGHRSVSWYQQTPGQGLQFLFEYFSETQRNKGNFPGRFSGRQFSNSRSEMNVSTLELGDSALYLCASSLRWDSGNTIYFGEGSWLTVV.

In this sample, this clonotype turned up a few times. This rearrangement joins TRBV19 to TRBJ1-5; D unresolved. The length of the CDR3 is 12 residues. With 3 bases removed from V and 7 bases from J, the gap between germline ends came to 7 bases. Germline CDR1 is LNHDA and CDR2 is SQIVND (reference sequence). The CDR3 region is CASSISLQPQHF. CDR3 bases: TGTGCCAGTAGTATCAGTCTGCAGCCCCAGCATTTT. Complete variable domain (other parts from reference TRBV19 and TRBJ1-5): DGGITQSPKYLFRKEGQNVTLSCEQNLNHDAMYWYRQDPGQGLRLIYYSQIVNDFQKGDIAEGYSVSREKKESFPLTVTSAQKNPTAFYLCASSISLQPQHFGDGTRLSIL.

This clonotype was recorded a few times. The rearrangement links TRBV7-6 to TRBJ2-2; 10 nucleotides agree with TRBD1. This CDR3 has 18 residues. Germline CDR1 is SGHVS and CDR2 is FNYEAQ. V lost 2 bases and J lost 5; bases outside the gene matches: 11. CDR3 sequence: CASSLLGRTGGSTGELFF. The CDR3, as DNA: TGTGCCAGCAGCTTATTGGGGCGGACAGGGGGAAGTACCGGGGAGCTGTTTTTT.

The chain carries TRBV7-8 and TRBJ2-5; D ambiguous. The germline V gene has CDR1 SGHVS and CDR2 FQNEAQ. This CDR3 comprises 13 residues. V was cut by 1 base and J by 4 bases, with 7 bases left in between. The CDR3 protein is CASSLEARETQYF. The DNA of the CDR3 is TGTGCCAGCAGCTTAGAGGCGAGAGAGACCCAGTACTTC.

This clonotype was observed at least ten times. The gene calls are TRBV15 and TRBJ1-2; no definite D call. Trimming removed 1 base at V and 4 bases at J, with 10 bases between. Germline V gene sequence: CDR1 LNHNV, CDR2 YYDKDF (reference sequence). The length of the CDR3 is 14 residues. The CDR3 DNA reads as TGTGCCACCAGCAGAGGGGCCCTGGGCTATGGCTACACCTTC. Protein product: CATSRGALGYGYTF.

This clonotype was seen repeatedly, ten times or more. The chain joins TRBV6-5 to TRBJ1-2, with unresolved D. CDR1 and CDR2 (germline): MNHEY, SVGAGI. V was pared by 4 bases and J by 5 bases, with 8 bases between. There are 12 residues in the CDR3. DNA of the CDR3: TGTGCCAGCAGTTCGGGGAGTTATGGCTACACCTTC. Translation: CASSSGSYGYTF.

The rearrangement joins TRBV2 to TRBJ2-7; 12 bases align to TRBD1. V lost 8 bases to trimming and J lost 2 bases; unmatched junction nucleotides: 10. The CDR3 contains 16 residues. The V gene's germline CDR1 is SNHLY and CDR2 FYNNEI. CDR3 sequence: CASRPGTGGGTYEQYF. CDR3 coding DNA: TGTGCCAGCCGTCCAGGGACAGGGGGCGGCACCTACGAGCAGTACTTC.

This clonotype has a count of ten or more. The gene calls are TRBV7-8 and TRBJ2-7; D uncertain. Germline lookup yields CDR1 SGHVS and CDR2 FQNEAQ. V lost 1 base and J lost 6, with 7 bases in between. CDR3 size: 12 residues. The CDR3 protein is CASSLVGIEQYF. CDR3 in DNA: TGTGCCAGCAGCTTAGTAGGGATCGAGCAGTACTTC.

V is TRBV11-3 and J is TRBJ2-2; D possibly corresponds to TRBD2 (6 bases). The CDR3 is 14 residues long. Trimming took 5 bases from V and 0 from J, leaving 7 bases between them. From germline, CDR1 is SGHNT and CDR2 YENEEA. CDR3 nucleotides: TGTGCCAGCAGCCCGGGGGCGAACACCGGGGAGCTGTTTTTT. Residues: CASSPGANTGELFF.

This clonotype came up many times. This rearrangement joins TRBV7-9 to TRBJ1-5, with no clear D. V lost 3 bases and J lost 5, with 11 bases in between. The CDR3 totals 14 residues. Per germline, CDR1 SEHNR and CDR2 FQNEAQ (reference sequence). CDR3 amino acids: CASSLGHGDQPQHF. CDR3 nucleotides: TGTGCCAGCAGCTTGGGTCACGGAGATCAGCCCCAGCATTTT.

The chain has TRBV12-3 or TRBV12-4 and TRBJ2-7; TRBD1 is a possible D gene (6 bases). V was pared by 5 bases and J by 1 base, with 12 bases between. CDR3 length: 14 amino acids. CDR3 in DNA: TGTGCCAGCAGTCCAGGACAGCGTTCCTACGAGCAGTACTTC. Residues: CASSPGQRSYEQYF.

The chain carries TRBV24-1 and TRBJ2-5; TRBD2 matches 9 bases. J lost 5 bases, V lost 9 bases, and 12 bases had no gene match. The CDR3 spans 15 residues. Germline lookup yields CDR1 KGHDR and CDR2 SFDVKD. The CDR3 region has the DNA TGTGCCACCCGACAGGGACTAGCTACAATGGAGACCCAGTACTTC. Amino acids: CATRQGLATMETQYF.

For this clonotype: This may be a read error, as it is one base from a much larger clone. The missing conserved phenylalanine or tryptophan at the end of this CDR3 makes a read error likely. This chain joins TRBV10-3 and TRBJ2-7, with 11 bases fitting TRBD2. This CDR3 region has 14 residues. The J segment lost 0 bases and the V segment lost 10 bases, leaving 5 bases of the junction unmatched. Per the germline V gene, CDR1 is ENHRY and CDR2 is SYGVKD. The CDR3 spells CATKGLADSYEQYS. The CDR3 bases are TGTGCCACTAAGGGACTAGCGGACTCCTACGAGCAGTACTCC.

This clonotype occurred many times. V and J are TRBV29-1 and TRBJ1-1; no firm D call. Germline lookup yields CDR1 SQVTM and CDR2 ANQGSEA. This CDR3 contains 13 residues. CDR3 nucleotides: TGCAGTCCTCGGGAGGACCAGAACACTGAAGCTTTCTTT. It encodes CSPREDQNTEAFF.